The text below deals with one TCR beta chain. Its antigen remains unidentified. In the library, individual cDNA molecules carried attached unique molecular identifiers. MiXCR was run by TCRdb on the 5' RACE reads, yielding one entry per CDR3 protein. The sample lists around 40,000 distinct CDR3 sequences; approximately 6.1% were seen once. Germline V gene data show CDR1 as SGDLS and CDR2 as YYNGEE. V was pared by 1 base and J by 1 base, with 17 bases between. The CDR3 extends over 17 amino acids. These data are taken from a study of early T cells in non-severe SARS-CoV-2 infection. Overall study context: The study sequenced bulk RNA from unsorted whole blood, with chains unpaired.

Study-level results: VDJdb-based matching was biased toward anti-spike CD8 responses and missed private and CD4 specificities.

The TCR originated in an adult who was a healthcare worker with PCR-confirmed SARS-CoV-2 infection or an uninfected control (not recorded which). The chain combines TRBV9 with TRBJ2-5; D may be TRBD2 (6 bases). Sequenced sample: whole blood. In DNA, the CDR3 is TGTGCCAGCAGCGTATGGGACGGGAGAGAGGCCCAAGAGACCCAGTACTTC. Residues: CASSVWDGREAQETQYF.